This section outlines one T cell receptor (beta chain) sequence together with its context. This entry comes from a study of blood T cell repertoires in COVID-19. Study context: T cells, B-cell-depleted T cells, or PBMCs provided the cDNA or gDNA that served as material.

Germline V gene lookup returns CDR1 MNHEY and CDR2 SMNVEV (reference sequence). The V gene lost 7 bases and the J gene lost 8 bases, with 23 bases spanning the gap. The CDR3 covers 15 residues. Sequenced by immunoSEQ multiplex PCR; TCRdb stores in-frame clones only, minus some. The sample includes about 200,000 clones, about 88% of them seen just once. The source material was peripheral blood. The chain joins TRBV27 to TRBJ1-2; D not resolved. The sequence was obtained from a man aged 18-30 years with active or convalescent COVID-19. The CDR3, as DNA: TGTGCCAGCACACTGCCCCCCTCCGGGTTTTTGGGCTACACCTTC. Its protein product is CASTLPPSGFLGYTF.